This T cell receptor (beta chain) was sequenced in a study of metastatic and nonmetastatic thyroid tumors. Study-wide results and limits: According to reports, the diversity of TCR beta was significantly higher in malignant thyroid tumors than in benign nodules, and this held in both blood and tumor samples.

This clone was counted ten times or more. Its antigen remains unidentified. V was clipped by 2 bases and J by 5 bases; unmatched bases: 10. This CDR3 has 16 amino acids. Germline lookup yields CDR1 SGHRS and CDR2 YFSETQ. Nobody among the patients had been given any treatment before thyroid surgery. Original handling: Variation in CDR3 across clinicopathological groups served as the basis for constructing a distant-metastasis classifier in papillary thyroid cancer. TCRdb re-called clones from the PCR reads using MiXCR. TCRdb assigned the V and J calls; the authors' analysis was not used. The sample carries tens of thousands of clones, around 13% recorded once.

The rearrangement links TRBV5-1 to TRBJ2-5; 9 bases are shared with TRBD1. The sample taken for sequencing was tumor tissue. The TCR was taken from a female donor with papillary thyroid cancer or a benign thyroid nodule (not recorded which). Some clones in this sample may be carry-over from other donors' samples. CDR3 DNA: TGCGCCAGCAGCTTCGCACCCGGGACAGGGTTTGAGACCCAGTACTTC. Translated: CASSFAPGTGFETQYF.